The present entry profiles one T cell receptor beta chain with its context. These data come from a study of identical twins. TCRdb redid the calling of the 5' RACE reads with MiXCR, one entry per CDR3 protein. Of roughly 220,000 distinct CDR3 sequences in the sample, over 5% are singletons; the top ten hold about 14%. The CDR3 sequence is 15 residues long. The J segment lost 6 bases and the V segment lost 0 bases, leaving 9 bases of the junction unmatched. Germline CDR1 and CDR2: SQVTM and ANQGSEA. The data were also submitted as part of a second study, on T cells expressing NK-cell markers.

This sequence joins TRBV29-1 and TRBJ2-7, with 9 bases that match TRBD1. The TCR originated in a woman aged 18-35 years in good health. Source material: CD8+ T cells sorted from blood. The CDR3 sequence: CSVEDLRGTGFEQYF. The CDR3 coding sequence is TGCAGCGTTGAAGATCTTCGGGGGACAGGGTTCGAGCAGTACTTC.